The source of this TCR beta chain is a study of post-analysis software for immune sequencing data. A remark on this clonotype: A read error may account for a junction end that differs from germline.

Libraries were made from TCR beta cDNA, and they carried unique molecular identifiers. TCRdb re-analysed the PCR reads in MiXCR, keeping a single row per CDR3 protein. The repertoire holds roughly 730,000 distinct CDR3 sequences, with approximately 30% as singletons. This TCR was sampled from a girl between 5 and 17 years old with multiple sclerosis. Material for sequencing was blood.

CDR3: CASSQGGGGYTDTLYF. DNA of the CDR3: TGTGCCAGCAGCCAAGGCGGAGGGGGCTACACAGATACGCTGTATTTT. J is TRBJ2-3 and V is TRBV14; weak D call: TRBD1 (7 bases). This CDR3 contains 16 residues. Germline V gene lookup returns CDR1 SGHDN and CDR2 FVKESK.